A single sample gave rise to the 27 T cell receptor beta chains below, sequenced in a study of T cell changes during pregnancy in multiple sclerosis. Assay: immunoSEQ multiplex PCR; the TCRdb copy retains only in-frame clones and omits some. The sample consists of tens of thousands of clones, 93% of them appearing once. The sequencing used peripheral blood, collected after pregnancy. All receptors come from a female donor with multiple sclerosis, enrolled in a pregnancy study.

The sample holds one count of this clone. The DNA of the CDR3 is TGTGCCAGCAGTGAGGGCCCCTATACCCAGTACTTC. Its translation is CASSEGPYTQYF. V is TRBV6-1 and J is TRBJ2-5; no definite D call. The CDR3 extends over 12 amino acids. Germline values: CDR1 MNHNS, CDR2 SASEGT. V was clipped by 3 bases and J by 8 bases, with 10 bases between them.

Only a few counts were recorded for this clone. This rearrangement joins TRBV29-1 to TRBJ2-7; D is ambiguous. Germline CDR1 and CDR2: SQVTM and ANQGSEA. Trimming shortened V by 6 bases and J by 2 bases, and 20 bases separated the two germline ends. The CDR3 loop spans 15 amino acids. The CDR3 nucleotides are TGCAGCGTCTTGAAGTTGACTCGAACCACCTACGAGCAGTACTTC. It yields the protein CSVLKLTRTTYEQYF.

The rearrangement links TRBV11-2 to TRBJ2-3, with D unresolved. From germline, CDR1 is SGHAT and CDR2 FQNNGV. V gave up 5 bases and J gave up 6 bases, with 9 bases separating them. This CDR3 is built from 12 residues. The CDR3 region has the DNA TGTGCCAGCAGCGCCGCTACGGATACGCAGTATTTT. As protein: CASSAATDTQYF.

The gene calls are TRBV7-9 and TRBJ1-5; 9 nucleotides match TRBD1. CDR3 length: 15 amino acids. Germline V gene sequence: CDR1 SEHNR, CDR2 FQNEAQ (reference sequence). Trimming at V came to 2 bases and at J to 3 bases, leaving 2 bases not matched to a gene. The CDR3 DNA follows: TGTGCCAGCAGCTTAACAGGGGGCTCCAATCAGCCCCAGCATTTT. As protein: CASSLTGGSNQPQHF.

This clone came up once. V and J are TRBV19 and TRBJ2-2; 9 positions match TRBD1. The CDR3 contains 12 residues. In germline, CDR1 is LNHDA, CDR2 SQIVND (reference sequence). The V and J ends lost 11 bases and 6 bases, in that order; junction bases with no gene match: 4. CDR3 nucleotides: TGTGCCGTAAGGACAGGGGCCGGGGAGCTGTTTTTT. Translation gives CAVRTGAGELFF.

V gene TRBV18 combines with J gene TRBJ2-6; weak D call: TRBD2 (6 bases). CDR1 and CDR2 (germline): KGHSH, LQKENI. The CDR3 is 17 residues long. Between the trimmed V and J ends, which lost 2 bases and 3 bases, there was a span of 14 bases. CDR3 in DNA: TGTGCCAGCTCACCAGGAGGGGTCGGTGTTGGGGCCAACGTCCTGACTTTC. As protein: CASSPGGVGVGANVLTF.

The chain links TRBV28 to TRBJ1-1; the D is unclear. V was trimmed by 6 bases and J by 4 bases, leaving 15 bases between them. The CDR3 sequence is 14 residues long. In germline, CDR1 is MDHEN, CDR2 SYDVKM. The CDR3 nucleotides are TGTGCCAGCAGCCGCCTATTGGAGGGCACTGAAGCTTTCTTT. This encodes CASSRLLEGTEAFF.

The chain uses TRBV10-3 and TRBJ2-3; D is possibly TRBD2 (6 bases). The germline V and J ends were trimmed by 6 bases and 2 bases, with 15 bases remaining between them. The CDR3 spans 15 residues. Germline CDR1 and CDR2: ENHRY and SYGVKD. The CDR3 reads CAISEGSSATDTQYF. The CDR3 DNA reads TGTGCCATCAGCGAAGGTTCTAGCGCCACAGATACGCAGTATTTT.

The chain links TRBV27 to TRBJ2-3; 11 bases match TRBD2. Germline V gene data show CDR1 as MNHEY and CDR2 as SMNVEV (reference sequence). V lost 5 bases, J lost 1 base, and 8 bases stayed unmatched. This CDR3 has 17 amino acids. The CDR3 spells CASSLLAGVGGTDTQYF. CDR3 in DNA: TGTGCCAGCAGTCTACTAGCGGGAGTAGGAGGCACAGATACGCAGTATTTT.

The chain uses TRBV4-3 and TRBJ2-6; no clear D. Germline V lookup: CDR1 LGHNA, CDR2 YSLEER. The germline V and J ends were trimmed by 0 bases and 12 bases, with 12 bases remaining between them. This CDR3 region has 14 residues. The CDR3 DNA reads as TGCGCCAGCAGCCAAGAATCCCAGGCCCCCGTCCTGACTTTC. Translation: CASSQESQAPVLTF.

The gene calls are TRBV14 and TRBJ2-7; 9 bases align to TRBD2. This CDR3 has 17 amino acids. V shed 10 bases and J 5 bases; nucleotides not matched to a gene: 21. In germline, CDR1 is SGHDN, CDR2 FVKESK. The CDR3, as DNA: TGTGCCACTACGTTTCCAGATAGCGGGAGATACGGGGACGAGCAGTACTTC. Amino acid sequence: CATTFPDSGRYGDEQYF.

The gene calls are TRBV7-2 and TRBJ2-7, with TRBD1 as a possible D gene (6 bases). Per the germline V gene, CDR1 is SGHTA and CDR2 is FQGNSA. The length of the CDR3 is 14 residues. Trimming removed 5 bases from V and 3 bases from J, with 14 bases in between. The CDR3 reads CASSPRTELYEQYF. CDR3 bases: TGTGCCAGCAGCCCCCGGACAGAGCTCTACGAGCAGTACTTC.

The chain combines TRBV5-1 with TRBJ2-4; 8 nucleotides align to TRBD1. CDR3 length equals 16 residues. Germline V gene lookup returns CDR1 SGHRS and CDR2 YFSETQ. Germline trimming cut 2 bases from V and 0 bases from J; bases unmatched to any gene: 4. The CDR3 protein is CASSFGQGIAKNIQYF. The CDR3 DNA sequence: TGCGCCAGCAGCTTTGGACAGGGCATAGCCAAAAACATTCAGTACTTC.

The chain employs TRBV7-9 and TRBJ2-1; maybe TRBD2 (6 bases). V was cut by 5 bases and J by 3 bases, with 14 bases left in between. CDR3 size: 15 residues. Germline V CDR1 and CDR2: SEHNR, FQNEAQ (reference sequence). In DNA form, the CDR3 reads TGTGCCAGCAGCCGCCTCGGTAGCGGCTACAATGAGCAGTTCTTC. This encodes CASSRLGSGYNEQFF.

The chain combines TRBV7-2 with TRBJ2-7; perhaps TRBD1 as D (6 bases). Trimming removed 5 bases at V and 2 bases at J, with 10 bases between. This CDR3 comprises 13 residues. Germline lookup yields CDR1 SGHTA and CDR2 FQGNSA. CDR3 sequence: CASSARGTYEQYF. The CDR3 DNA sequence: TGTGCCAGCAGCGCCAGGGGTACCTACGAGCAGTACTTC.

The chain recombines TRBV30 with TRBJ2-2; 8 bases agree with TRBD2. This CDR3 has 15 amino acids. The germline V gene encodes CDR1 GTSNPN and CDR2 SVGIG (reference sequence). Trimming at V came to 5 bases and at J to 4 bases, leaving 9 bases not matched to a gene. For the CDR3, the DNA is TGTGCCTGGGCGCCCAGCGGGAGTGTCACCGGGGAGCTGTTTTTT. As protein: CAWAPSGSVTGELFF.

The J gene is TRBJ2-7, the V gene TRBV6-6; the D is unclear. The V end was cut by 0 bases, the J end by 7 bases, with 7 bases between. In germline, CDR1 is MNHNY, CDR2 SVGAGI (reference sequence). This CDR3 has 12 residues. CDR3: CASSYSSEEQYF. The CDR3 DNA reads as TGTGCCAGCAGTTACTCTTCGGAGGAGCAGTACTTC.

The DNA for the CDR3 is TGCGCCAGCAGCCAAGAAACAGGATTCACCTACGAGCAGTACTTC. Its protein is CASSQETGFTYEQYF. This chain links TRBV4-3 with TRBJ2-7, with a possible D match to TRBD1 (5 bases). The germline V and J ends were trimmed by 0 bases and 2 bases, with 11 bases remaining between them. CDR1 and CDR2 (germline): LGHNA, YSLEER. The CDR3 totals 15 residues.

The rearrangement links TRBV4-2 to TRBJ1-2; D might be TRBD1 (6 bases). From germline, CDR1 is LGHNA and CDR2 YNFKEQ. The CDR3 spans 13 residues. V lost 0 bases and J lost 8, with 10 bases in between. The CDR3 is CASSQDTGYGYTF. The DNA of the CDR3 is TGTGCCAGCAGCCAAGATACAGGGTACGGCTACACCTTC.

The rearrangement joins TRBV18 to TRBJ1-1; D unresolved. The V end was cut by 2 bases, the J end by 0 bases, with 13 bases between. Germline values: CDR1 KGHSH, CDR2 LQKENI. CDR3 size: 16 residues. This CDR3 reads CASSPLHEALNTEAFF. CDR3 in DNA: TGTGCCAGCTCACCATTGCACGAGGCCCTGAACACTGAAGCTTTCTTT.

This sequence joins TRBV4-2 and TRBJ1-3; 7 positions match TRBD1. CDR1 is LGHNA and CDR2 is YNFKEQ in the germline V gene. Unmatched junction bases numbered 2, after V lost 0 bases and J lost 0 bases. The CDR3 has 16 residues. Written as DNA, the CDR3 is TGTGCCAGCAGCCAAGATCGGGACAGCTCTGGAAACACCATATATTTT. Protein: CASSQDRDSSGNTIYF.

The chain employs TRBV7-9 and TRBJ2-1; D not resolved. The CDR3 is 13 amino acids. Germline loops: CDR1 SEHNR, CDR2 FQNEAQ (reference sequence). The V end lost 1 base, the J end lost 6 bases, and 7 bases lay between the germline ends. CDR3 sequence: CASSLVELNEQFF. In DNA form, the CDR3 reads TGTGCCAGCAGCTTAGTTGAACTCAATGAGCAGTTCTTC.

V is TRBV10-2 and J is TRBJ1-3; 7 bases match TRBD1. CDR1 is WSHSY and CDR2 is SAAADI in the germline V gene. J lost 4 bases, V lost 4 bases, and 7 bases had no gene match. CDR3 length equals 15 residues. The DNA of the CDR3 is TGCGCCAGCAGTGCAGAGGGGGCGAGAGGAAACACCATATATTTT. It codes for CASSAEGARGNTIYF.

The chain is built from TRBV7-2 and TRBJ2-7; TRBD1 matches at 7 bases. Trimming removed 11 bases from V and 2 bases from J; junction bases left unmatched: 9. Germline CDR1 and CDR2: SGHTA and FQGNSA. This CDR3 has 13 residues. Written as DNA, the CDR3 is TGTGCCGGGGCACGGACAGGAGCCTACGAGCAGTACTTC. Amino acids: CAGARTGAYEQYF. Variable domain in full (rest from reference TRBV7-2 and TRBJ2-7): GAGVSQSPSNKVTEKGKDVELRCDPISGHTALYWYRQSLGQGLEFLIYFQGNSAPDKSGLPSDRFSAERTGGSVSTLTIQRTQQEDSAVYLCAGARTGAYEQYFGPGTRLTVT.

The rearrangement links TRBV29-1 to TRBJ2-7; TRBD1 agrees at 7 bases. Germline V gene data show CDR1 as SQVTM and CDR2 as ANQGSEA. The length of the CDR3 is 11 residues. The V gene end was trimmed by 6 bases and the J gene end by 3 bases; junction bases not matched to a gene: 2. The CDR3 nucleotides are TGCAGCGTCGGGGACAGCTACGAGCAGTACTTC. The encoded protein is CSVGDSYEQYF.

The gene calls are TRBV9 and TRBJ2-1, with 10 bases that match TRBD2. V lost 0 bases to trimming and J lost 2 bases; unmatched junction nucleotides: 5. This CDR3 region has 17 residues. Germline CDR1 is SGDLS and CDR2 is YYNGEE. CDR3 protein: CASSVVSGRATYNEQFF. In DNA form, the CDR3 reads TGTGCCAGCAGCGTAGTAAGCGGGAGGGCAACCTACAATGAGCAGTTCTTC.

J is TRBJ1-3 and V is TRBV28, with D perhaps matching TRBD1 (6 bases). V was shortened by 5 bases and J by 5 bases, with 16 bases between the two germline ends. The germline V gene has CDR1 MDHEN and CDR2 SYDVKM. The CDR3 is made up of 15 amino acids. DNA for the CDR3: TGTGCCAGCAGTGCGTCACAGGGATTCAGAAACACCATATATTTT. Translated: CASSASQGFRNTIYF.